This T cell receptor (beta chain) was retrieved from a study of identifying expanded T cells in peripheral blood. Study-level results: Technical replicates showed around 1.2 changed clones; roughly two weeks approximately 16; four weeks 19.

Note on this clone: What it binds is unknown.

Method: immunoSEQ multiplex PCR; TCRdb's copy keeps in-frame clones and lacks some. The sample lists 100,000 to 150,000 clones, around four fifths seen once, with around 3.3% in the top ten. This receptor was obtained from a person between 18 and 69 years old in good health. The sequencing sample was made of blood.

CDR3 sequence: CASSSQYSQGGYTF. The CDR3 coding sequence is TGTGCCAGCAGTTCCCAATACTCTCAGGGCGGCTACACCTTC. This rearrangement joins TRBV7-2 to TRBJ1-2, with D possibly being TRBD1 (5 bases). The CDR3 has 14 amino acids. With 6 bases removed from V and 8 bases from J, the gap between germline ends came to 19 bases. Germline loops: CDR1 SGHTA, CDR2 FQGNSA.